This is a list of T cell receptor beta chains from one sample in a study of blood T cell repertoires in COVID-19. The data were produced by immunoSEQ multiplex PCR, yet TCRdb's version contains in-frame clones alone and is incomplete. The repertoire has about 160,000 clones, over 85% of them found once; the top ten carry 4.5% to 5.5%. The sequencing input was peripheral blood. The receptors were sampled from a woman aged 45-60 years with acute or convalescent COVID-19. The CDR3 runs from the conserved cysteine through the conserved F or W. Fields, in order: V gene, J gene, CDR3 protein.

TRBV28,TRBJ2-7,CASSSFLRDSYYEQYF
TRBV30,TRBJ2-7,CAWSAGVRETLYF
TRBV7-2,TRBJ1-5,CASSLDNKQPQHF
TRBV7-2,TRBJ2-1,CASSPLGTGSANEQFF
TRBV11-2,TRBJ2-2,CASSFGQGVVGELFF
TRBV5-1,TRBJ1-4,CASSLGQGGEKLFF
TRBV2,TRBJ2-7,CASSERSYEQYF
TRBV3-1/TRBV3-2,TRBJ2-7,CASSQGGQDGPYEQYF
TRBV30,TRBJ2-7,CAWSVGAGGLNEQYF
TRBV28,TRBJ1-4,CASSLWTGDEKLFF
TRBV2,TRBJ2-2,CASSDTGLNTGELFF
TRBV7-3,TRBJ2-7,CASSPGTGSEQYF
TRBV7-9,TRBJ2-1,CASSPRDISTYNEQFF
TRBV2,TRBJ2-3,CASKTGWSADTQYF
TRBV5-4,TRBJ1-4,CASSPDRSSEKLFF
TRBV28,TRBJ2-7,CASSFSQFTGGYEQYF
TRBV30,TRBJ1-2,CAWERDRTTGYTF
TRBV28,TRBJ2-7,CASSQGAYEQYF
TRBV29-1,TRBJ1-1,CSAMADRSTEAFF
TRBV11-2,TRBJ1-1,CASSLSTGGNTEAFF
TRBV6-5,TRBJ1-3,CASSRDRVGNTIYF
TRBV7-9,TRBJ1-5,CASSLDRAGGNQPQHF
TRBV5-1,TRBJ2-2,CASSSSERVNGELFF
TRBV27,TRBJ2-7,CASSKQASYEQYF
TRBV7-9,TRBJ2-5,CASSSPAEQETQYF
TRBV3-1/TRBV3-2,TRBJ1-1,CASSQDGVGRTEAFF
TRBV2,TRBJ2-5,CASSVGGETQYF
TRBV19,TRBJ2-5,CASSSGPWETQYF
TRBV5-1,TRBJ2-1,CASSSPTSGGAYGLDEQFF
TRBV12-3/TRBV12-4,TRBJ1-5,CASRQGSNQPQHF
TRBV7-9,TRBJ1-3,CASTRTESSGNTIYF
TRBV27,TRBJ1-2,CASSPRGGYGYTF